This is a list of T cell receptor beta chains from one sample in a study of PD-L1 blockade in urothelial cancer. Using immunoSEQ multiplex PCR, the repertoire was profiled, and TCRdb retains in-frame clones only, with some absent. The table includes 50,000 or so clones, roughly 87% detected once. This specimen was PBMCs, taken around atezolizumab (anti-PD-L1) treatment. These TCRs come from a man aged 65 to 85 with urothelial cancer. The CDR3 runs from the conserved cysteine through the conserved F or W. D genes are given only for firm matches. Size is omitted from some rows. Given values are once, few, many or a class for expanded clones.

cdr3_nt: TGTGCCAGCAGCCCAGGGCAGCAGCACTATGGCTACACCTTC
cdr3_aa: CASSPGQQHYGYTF
d_call: NA
j_call: TRBJ1-2
v_call: TRBV5-4
cdr3_length: 14
clone_size: NA

cdr3_nt: TGTGCCAGCAGTCCACAGGGTTCGGGGCAAGAGACCCAGTACTTC
cdr3_aa: CASSPQGSGQETQYF
d_call: NA
j_call: TRBJ2-5
v_call: TRBV6-5
cdr3_length: 15
clone_size: NA

cdr3_nt: TGCAGCGTTGGTACCACAGGGGCCGACTACGAGCAGTACTTC
cdr3_aa: CSVGTTGADYEQYF
d_call: TRBD1
j_call: TRBJ2-7
v_call: TRBV29-1
cdr3_length: 14
clone_size: NA

cdr3_nt: TGTGCCAGCAGTTTGTTACCGGGACAGGGGGATTACCAGCCCCAGCATTTT
cdr3_aa: CASSLLPGQGDYQPQHF
d_call: TRBD1
j_call: TRBJ1-5
v_call: TRBV28
cdr3_length: 17
clone_size: once

cdr3_nt: TGCGCCAGCAGCTTGGTCGCTAGCGGATACGAGCAGTACTTC
cdr3_aa: CASSLVASGYEQYF
d_call: TRBD2
j_call: TRBJ2-7
v_call: TRBV5-1
cdr3_length: 14
clone_size: NA

cdr3_nt: TGCGCCAGCAGCCAAGGGTCGCTAGGGGTGGGCAATGAGCAGTTCTTC
cdr3_aa: CASSQGSLGVGNEQFF
d_call: NA
j_call: TRBJ2-1
v_call: TRBV4-1
cdr3_length: 16
clone_size: once

cdr3_nt: TGTGCCAGCAGCTTAGCAGGGATCCGGAACACCGGGGAGCTGTTTTTT
cdr3_aa: CASSLAGIRNTGELFF
d_call: NA
j_call: TRBJ2-2
v_call: TRBV11-3
cdr3_length: 16
clone_size: NA

cdr3_nt: TGCGCCAGCAGCCAAGGGCCGGACAGTAATGAAAAACTGTTTTTT
cdr3_aa: CASSQGPDSNEKLFF
d_call: NA
j_call: TRBJ1-4
v_call: TRBV4-1
cdr3_length: 15
clone_size: few

cdr3_nt: TGCAGCGCCCACGGACAACAAGAGACCCAGTACTTC
cdr3_aa: CSAHGQQETQYF
d_call: NA
j_call: TRBJ2-5
v_call: TRBV29-1
cdr3_length: 12
clone_size: NA

cdr3_nt: TGTGCCATCGCGGCACAGGGGGCTTTCACTGAAGCTTTCTTT
cdr3_aa: CAIAAQGAFTEAFF
d_call: TRBD1
j_call: TRBJ1-1
v_call: TRBV10-3
cdr3_length: 14
clone_size: few

cdr3_nt: TGCGCCAGCAGCCTCCCTTACAATGAGCAGTTCTTC
cdr3_aa: CASSLPYNEQFF
d_call: NA
j_call: TRBJ2-1
v_call: TRBV5-1
cdr3_length: 12
clone_size: NA

cdr3_nt: TGTGCCACCGGGACCGGGGAGCTGTTTTTT
cdr3_aa: CATGTGELFF
d_call: NA
j_call: TRBJ2-2
v_call: TRBV19
cdr3_length: 10
clone_size: few

cdr3_nt: TGTGCCAGCAGGCCCTCGGGTGGACATTACAATGAGCAGTTCTTC
cdr3_aa: CASRPSGGHYNEQFF
d_call: NA
j_call: TRBJ2-1
v_call: TRBV27
cdr3_length: 15
clone_size: few

cdr3_nt: TGCAGCGCTCGGGAAGGCTCGGCCGGAAACACCATATATTTT
cdr3_aa: CSAREGSAGNTIYF
d_call: NA
j_call: TRBJ1-3
v_call: TRBV29-1
cdr3_length: 14
clone_size: NA

cdr3_nt: TGTGCCATAAGACAGGTGAACACTGAAGCTTTCTTT
cdr3_aa: CAIRQVNTEAFF
d_call: NA
j_call: TRBJ1-1
v_call: TRBV10-3
cdr3_length: 12
clone_size: NA

cdr3_nt: TGTGCCAGCAGCCAAGTGCCAGGTACCAACGAGCAGTACTTC
cdr3_aa: CASSQVPGTNEQYF
d_call: NA
j_call: TRBJ2-7
v_call: TRBV14
cdr3_length: 14
clone_size: NA

cdr3_nt: TGTGCCAGCAGCCCAAGGACTAGCAATGAGCAGTTCTTC
cdr3_aa: CASSPRTSNEQFF
d_call: TRBD2
j_call: TRBJ2-1
v_call: TRBV5-6
cdr3_length: 13
clone_size: NA

cdr3_nt: TGCAGCGTTAGTAGGGACAACTACGAGCAGTACTTC
cdr3_aa: CSVSRDNYEQYF
d_call: NA
j_call: TRBJ2-7
v_call: TRBV29-1
cdr3_length: 12
clone_size: once

cdr3_nt: TGTGCCAGCAGCCCCGAGGGACAGAGCTATGGCTACACCTTC
cdr3_aa: CASSPEGQSYGYTF
d_call: TRBD1
j_call: TRBJ1-2
v_call: TRBV7-9
cdr3_length: 14
clone_size: NA

cdr3_nt: TGTGCCTGGAGTTGGCCTAGCCTCATCGATGAGCAGTTCTTC
cdr3_aa: CAWSWPSLIDEQFF
d_call: NA
j_call: TRBJ2-1
v_call: TRBV30
cdr3_length: 14
clone_size: NA

cdr3_nt: TGTGCCAGCAGCACGGCCGGGACAGCCTACTATGGCTACACCTTC
cdr3_aa: CASSTAGTAYYGYTF
d_call: TRBD1
j_call: TRBJ1-2
v_call: TRBV7-8
cdr3_length: 15
clone_size: NA

cdr3_nt: TGTGCCACCAGCAGGCTCCGGGACAGGAACACTGAAGCTTTCTTT
cdr3_aa: CATSRLRDRNTEAFF
d_call: TRBD1
j_call: TRBJ1-1
v_call: TRBV15
cdr3_length: 15
clone_size: NA

cdr3_nt: TGCGCCAGCAGCTTGGCCGGGGGGCTGAATGGCTACACCTTC
cdr3_aa: CASSLAGGLNGYTF
d_call: NA
j_call: TRBJ1-2
v_call: TRBV5-1
cdr3_length: 14
clone_size: few

cdr3_nt: TGTGCCAGCACCCCCGGGACAGGGTCCAACGAGCAGTACTTC
cdr3_aa: CASTPGTGSNEQYF
d_call: TRBD1
j_call: TRBJ2-7
v_call: TRBV2
cdr3_length: 14
clone_size: NA

cdr3_nt: TGCGCCACCCGAATTTTAGCGGGAGAGGGCGGGCAGTACTTC
cdr3_aa: CATRILAGEGGQYF
d_call: TRBD2
j_call: TRBJ2-7
v_call: TRBV5-1
cdr3_length: 14
clone_size: NA

cdr3_nt: TGCGCCAGCAGCTTTGTCGGGTCCGGGGAGCTGTTTTTT
cdr3_aa: CASSFVGSGELFF
d_call: NA
j_call: TRBJ2-2
v_call: TRBV5-1
cdr3_length: 13
clone_size: NA

cdr3_nt: TGTGCCAGCAGCCCGTTTACTAGCGGGAGGGCTCGTGAGCAGTTCTTC
cdr3_aa: CASSPFTSGRAREQFF
d_call: TRBD2
j_call: TRBJ2-1
v_call: TRBV14
cdr3_length: 16
clone_size: NA

cdr3_nt: TGCAGCGCCAAAGGGGACCAAGAGACCCAGTACTTC
cdr3_aa: CSAKGDQETQYF
d_call: NA
j_call: TRBJ2-5
v_call: TRBV29-1
cdr3_length: 12
clone_size: NA

cdr3_nt: TGCGCCAGCAGCCTTCGGGACAGCAACACCGGGGAGCTGTTTTTT
cdr3_aa: CASSLRDSNTGELFF
d_call: TRBD1
j_call: TRBJ2-2
v_call: TRBV5-1
cdr3_length: 15
clone_size: NA

cdr3_nt: TGTGCCAGCAGTTTGGGGGCTAGCGGGAGTACAACAGATACGCAGTATTTT
cdr3_aa: CASSLGASGSTTDTQYF
d_call: TRBD2
j_call: TRBJ2-3
v_call: TRBV27
cdr3_length: 17
clone_size: NA

cdr3_nt: TGTGCCAGTAAGAAAGCTAATCAGCCCCAGCATTTT
cdr3_aa: CASKKANQPQHF
d_call: NA
j_call: TRBJ1-5
v_call: TRBV19
cdr3_length: 12
clone_size: NA

cdr3_nt: TGTGCCAGCAGGGGTCGGGACGAGCAGTACTTC
cdr3_aa: CASRGRDEQYF
d_call: NA
j_call: TRBJ2-7
v_call: TRBV2
cdr3_length: 11
clone_size: NA

cdr3_nt: TGTGCCAGCAGTGCCTCCGGGACAGGGGCGAGGGAACTGTTTTTT
cdr3_aa: CASSASGTGARELFF
d_call: TRBD1
j_call: TRBJ1-4
v_call: TRBV25-1
cdr3_length: 15
clone_size: NA

cdr3_nt: TGTGCCAGCAGTTTATCAGTCGGGACAGGGGTCCCCGGGGAGCTGTTTTTT
cdr3_aa: CASSLSVGTGVPGELFF
d_call: TRBD1
j_call: TRBJ2-2
v_call: TRBV27
cdr3_length: 17
clone_size: NA

cdr3_nt: TGTGCCAGTAGTAAAGGAGGTTTGCGGACAGGGTACGGCTACACCTTC
cdr3_aa: CASSKGGLRTGYGYTF
d_call: TRBD1
j_call: TRBJ1-2
v_call: TRBV19
cdr3_length: 16
clone_size: NA

cdr3_nt: TGTGCCATCAGTGATCCCGGGGGAACCCAGCATTTT
cdr3_aa: CAISDPGGTQHF
d_call: NA
j_call: TRBJ1-5
v_call: TRBV10-3
cdr3_length: 12
clone_size: few

cdr3_nt: TGTGCCAGTAGTCCCGACAGAATTCGGGGCTACACCTTC
cdr3_aa: CASSPDRIRGYTF
d_call: NA
j_call: TRBJ1-2
v_call: TRBV19
cdr3_length: 13
clone_size: NA

cdr3_nt: TGTGCCATCAGTGAGGCCGGGACAGGGGGCGCAGATACGCAGTATTTT
cdr3_aa: CAISEAGTGGADTQYF
d_call: TRBD1
j_call: TRBJ2-3
v_call: TRBV10-3
cdr3_length: 16
clone_size: NA

cdr3_nt: TGTGCCAGCACCCTACAGGGGTATGCGAATGAGCAGTTCTTC
cdr3_aa: CASTLQGYANEQFF
d_call: TRBD1
j_call: TRBJ2-1
v_call: TRBV2
cdr3_length: 14
clone_size: many

cdr3_nt: TGTGCCATCAGTGGGGGGATAGGACAGGGGGCTGGTGGCTACACCTTC
cdr3_aa: CAISGGIGQGAGGYTF
d_call: TRBD1
j_call: TRBJ1-2
v_call: TRBV10-3
cdr3_length: 16
clone_size: NA

cdr3_nt: TGTGCCAGCAGTGCAACAGGGGGCCCGCGCTCCTACAATGAGCAGTTCTTC
cdr3_aa: CASSATGGPRSYNEQFF
d_call: TRBD1
j_call: TRBJ2-1
v_call: TRBV27
cdr3_length: 17
clone_size: NA

cdr3_nt: TGTGCCAGCAGCGCCATCCACGGGACAGATCAGCCCCAGCATTTT
cdr3_aa: CASSAIHGTDQPQHF
d_call: TRBD1
j_call: TRBJ1-5
v_call: TRBV7-2
cdr3_length: 15
clone_size: NA

cdr3_nt: TGTGCCAGCAGTGCCCGATCACTCCATGAGCAGTTCTTC
cdr3_aa: CASSARSLHEQFF
d_call: NA
j_call: TRBJ2-1
v_call: TRBV6-1
cdr3_length: 13
clone_size: NA

cdr3_nt: TGCAGCGTTGAGTTGAGGCAGACCTACGAGCAGTACTTC
cdr3_aa: CSVELRQTYEQYF
d_call: NA
j_call: TRBJ2-7
v_call: TRBV29-1
cdr3_length: 13
clone_size: NA

cdr3_nt: TGTGCCAGTAGTTATCGGGACTTCACCCCAAGCAATCAGCCCCAGCATTTT
cdr3_aa: CASSYRDFTPSNQPQHF
d_call: NA
j_call: TRBJ1-5
v_call: TRBV19
cdr3_length: 17
clone_size: NA

cdr3_nt: TGCGCCAGCAGCCGGCTAAGGGGGTTAGCGGGATCGGGGGAGACCCAGTACTTC
cdr3_aa: CASSRLRGLAGSGETQYF
d_call: TRBD2
j_call: TRBJ2-5
v_call: TRBV5-1
cdr3_length: 18
clone_size: NA

cdr3_nt: TGTGCCTGGGGATCCACCTCGCGAGGGTTCGAGCAGTACTTC
cdr3_aa: CAWGSTSRGFEQYF
d_call: NA
j_call: TRBJ2-7
v_call: TRBV30
cdr3_length: 14
clone_size: few

cdr3_nt: TGTGCCAGCAGATCCGCGTCGGGAGGCCAGAGCACAGATACGCAGTATTTT
cdr3_aa: CASRSASGGQSTDTQYF
d_call: TRBD2
j_call: TRBJ2-3
v_call: TRBV5-4
cdr3_length: 17
clone_size: NA

cdr3_nt: TGTGCCATCAGTGAGACTAGCGGCACCGGGGAGCTGTTTTTT
cdr3_aa: CAISETSGTGELFF
d_call: TRBD2
j_call: TRBJ2-2
v_call: TRBV10-3
cdr3_length: 14
clone_size: NA

cdr3_nt: TGCGCCAGCACCCCAGCAGTGGGCTTGTGGGCCGAGCAGTACTTC
cdr3_aa: CASTPAVGLWAEQYF
d_call: NA
j_call: TRBJ2-7
v_call: TRBV5-1
cdr3_length: 15
clone_size: once

cdr3_nt: TGCAGCGTTGAGGGGGGGGCACCTACGGTCGATGAGCAGTTCTTC
cdr3_aa: CSVEGGAPTVDEQFF
d_call: NA
j_call: TRBJ2-1
v_call: TRBV29-1
cdr3_length: 15
clone_size: once

cdr3_nt: TGTGCCAGCAGTCCCTTAACTAGCGGGGGCCGGTGGAATGAGCAGTTCTTC
cdr3_aa: CASSPLTSGGRWNEQFF
d_call: TRBD2
j_call: TRBJ2-1
v_call: TRBV28
cdr3_length: 17
clone_size: NA

cdr3_nt: TGCAGCGTTGTGGAGGTGGGAGACACCATATATTTT
cdr3_aa: CSVVEVGDTIYF
d_call: NA
j_call: TRBJ1-3
v_call: TRBV29-1
cdr3_length: 12
clone_size: few

cdr3_nt: TGTGCCAGCAGCTCCGAGGGAACAGATACGCAGTATTTT
cdr3_aa: CASSSEGTDTQYF
d_call: NA
j_call: TRBJ2-3
v_call: TRBV5-8
cdr3_length: 13
clone_size: NA

cdr3_nt: TGTGCCAGCAGTTTACCGGGACTAGCGAGATCCTACGAGCAGTACTTC
cdr3_aa: CASSLPGLARSYEQYF
d_call: TRBD2
j_call: TRBJ2-7
v_call: TRBV27
cdr3_length: 16
clone_size: NA

cdr3_nt: TGCGCCAGCAGCCAAGATTGGGCAGGGGCCTATGGCTACACCTTC
cdr3_aa: CASSQDWAGAYGYTF
d_call: NA
j_call: TRBJ1-2
v_call: TRBV4-1
cdr3_length: 15
clone_size: once

cdr3_nt: TGTGCCAGCAAAGAGGACAGGGACACCGGGGAGCTGTTTTTT
cdr3_aa: CASKEDRDTGELFF
d_call: TRBD1
j_call: TRBJ2-2
v_call: TRBV5-4
cdr3_length: 14
clone_size: once

cdr3_nt: TGTGCCAGTAGCGGACTAGCGGGAGGCCCCCGCGGCACAGATACGCAGTATTTT
cdr3_aa: CASSGLAGGPRGTDTQYF
d_call: TRBD2
j_call: TRBJ2-3
v_call: TRBV19
cdr3_length: 18
clone_size: NA

cdr3_nt: TGTGCCAGCAGCGTAGGCCCAGGGGGCAGTGGCTACACCTTC
cdr3_aa: CASSVGPGGSGYTF
d_call: TRBD1
j_call: TRBJ1-2
v_call: TRBV9
cdr3_length: 14
clone_size: NA